The present entry profiles one TCR beta chain with its context. This receptor's antigen is unknown. No base quality information exists; no much larger clone differs at one position. V loses 0 bases, J loses 1 base, and the germline ends lie 13 bases apart. The germline V gene encodes CDR1 MGHRA and CDR2 YSYEKL. The CDR3 covers 16 residues, taking in both the cysteine and the phenylalanine. The entry retains the CDR3 DNA only, 48 bases that are in frame from base 1. This sample was taken from a study of molecular identifiers for immune sequencing clone quantification (dated by TCRdb to 2017 to 2018). About the study as a whole: For a replicate experiment, RNA from roughly 18,000 or 92,000 naive CD8 T cells was divided into five aliquots, and four of the five aliquots were sequenced. The study was a methods study using CD8 T cells to benchmark molecular-identifier clustering-based TCR repertoire sequencing (MIDCIRS) and TCR RNA copy counting. Overall study outcomes, separate from this receptor: When barcode sub-clustering was left out, chimeric consensus sequences inflated TCR diversity, with chimeras reaching as high as 47%. Highly expanded clone sizes could be underestimated if identical TCR molecules share a barcode. In CMV-specific effector cells, clones with more than 20 RNA copies contained over 98% of molecules, whereas in naive cells such clones contained under 1% of molecules. Modeling indicated about 3 TCR RNA copies recovered per cell, compared with roughly 10 by digital PCR, which implies a capture efficiency of 25% to 35%. Naive libraries contained spiked-in Jurkat TCR RNA (around eleven copies' worth), which is not part of the donor repertoire. Spiked-in Jurkat TCR RNA equal to a single cell's worth was reported to be detectable even within one million naive CD8 T cells.

Libraries of naive CD8 T cells were built from anywhere between about 18,000 and 1,000,000 sorted cells, with 10%, 30% or 50% of the purified RNA used. Naive CD8 T cells, defined as CD8+CD4-CCR7+CD45RA+, were FACS-sorted into RLT Plus buffer on a BD FACSAria II. To test detection sensitivity, Jurkat RNA equivalent to under 12 TCR copies was spiked into samples of about 19,000-1,000,000 naive CD8 T cells. CD8 T cells were enriched using RosetteSep CD8+ T Cell Enrichment Cocktail and Ficoll-Paque, and the enriched cells then underwent ACK red cell lysis. Library method: PCR. The instrument was a NextSeq 500. Preparation of bulk TCR libraries followed a previously described approach, with the TCR primers listed in Table S5. Purification of total RNA was performed with the Qiagen AllPrep DNA/RNA kit. Reads from multiple sequencing runs of the same library were pooled before analysis. The authors' pipeline ran thus. Reads were retained only if their TCR constant sequence matched exactly, and those retained reads were trimmed to 150 nt and grouped according to their 12-nt molecular barcodes. Reads in each barcode group were sub-clustered using a 15% Levenshtein threshold, and a quality-weighted consensus sequence was built for each RNA molecule. Non-functional sequences were removed, as were lower-count sequences one edit away from another. Barcode sub-clusters with fewer than 20% of the maximum read count were removed, based on fitting two negative binomial distributions. The public reads were quality trimmed at Q25 with fastp and then assembled into clones with MiXCR by TCRdb, keeping productive beta chains. Rows are unified per CDR3 protein, each entry keeping the most common DNA and genes. TCRdb's processing, not the authors', yielded these V and J calls. Here the sample has about 320,000 distinct CDR3 sequences; 24% occur a single time. Jointly, the top ten make up about 0.7% of the sample.

The TCR was taken from a human donor in good health. Some libraries in this study had Jurkat cell RNA spiked in. The rearranged segments are TRBV4-1 and TRBJ2-7; no D gene call is confident. The sample consisted of naive CD8+ T cells from blood, with Jurkat cell RNA spiked in. In the paper's terms, the cell subset or site label means: FACS-sorted CD8+CD4-CCR7+CD45RA+ naive T cells. In nucleotides, the sequence is TGCGCCAGCAGCCAAGAGTCCAGCCTGGCGTCCTACGAGCAGTACTTC. Its amino acids are CASSQESSLASYEQYF.